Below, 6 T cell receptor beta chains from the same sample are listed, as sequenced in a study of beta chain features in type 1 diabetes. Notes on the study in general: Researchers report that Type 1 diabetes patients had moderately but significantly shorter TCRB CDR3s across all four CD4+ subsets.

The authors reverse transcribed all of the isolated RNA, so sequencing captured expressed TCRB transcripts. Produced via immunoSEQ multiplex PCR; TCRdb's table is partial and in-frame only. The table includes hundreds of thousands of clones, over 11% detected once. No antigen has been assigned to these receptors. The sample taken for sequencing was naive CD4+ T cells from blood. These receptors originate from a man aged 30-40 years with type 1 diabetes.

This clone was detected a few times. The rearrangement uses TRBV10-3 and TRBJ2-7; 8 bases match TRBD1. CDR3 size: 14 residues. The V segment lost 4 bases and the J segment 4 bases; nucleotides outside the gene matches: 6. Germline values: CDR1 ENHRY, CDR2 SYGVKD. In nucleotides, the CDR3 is TGTGCCATCAGTGGTGCAGGGGGCAAATACGAGCAGTACTTC. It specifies CAISGAGGKYEQYF.

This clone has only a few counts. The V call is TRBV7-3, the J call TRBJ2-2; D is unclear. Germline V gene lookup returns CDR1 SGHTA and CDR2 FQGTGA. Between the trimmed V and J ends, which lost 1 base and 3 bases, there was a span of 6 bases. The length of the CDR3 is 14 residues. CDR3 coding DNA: TGTGCCAGCAGCTTAAGCCAGGACACCGGGGAGCTGTTTTTT. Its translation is CASSLSQDTGELFF.

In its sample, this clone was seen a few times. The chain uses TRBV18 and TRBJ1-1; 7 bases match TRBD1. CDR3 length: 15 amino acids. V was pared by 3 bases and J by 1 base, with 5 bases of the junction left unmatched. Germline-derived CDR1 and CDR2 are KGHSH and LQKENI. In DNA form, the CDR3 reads TGTGCCAGCTCACCGTCAGGACAGGAGAACACTGAAGCTTTCTTT. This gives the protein CASSPSGQENTEAFF.

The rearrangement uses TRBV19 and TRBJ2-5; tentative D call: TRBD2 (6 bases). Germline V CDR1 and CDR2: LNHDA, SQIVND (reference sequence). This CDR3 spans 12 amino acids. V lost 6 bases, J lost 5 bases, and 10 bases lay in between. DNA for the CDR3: TGTGCCAGTAGAACCGGGAGCGAGACCCAGTACTTC. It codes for CASRTGSETQYF. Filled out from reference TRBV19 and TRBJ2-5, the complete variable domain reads DGGITQSPKYLFRKEGQNVTLSCEQNLNHDAMYWYRQDPGQGLRLIYYSQIVNDFQKGDIAEGYSVSREKKESFPLTVTSAQKNPTAFYLCASRTGSETQYFGPGTRLLVL.

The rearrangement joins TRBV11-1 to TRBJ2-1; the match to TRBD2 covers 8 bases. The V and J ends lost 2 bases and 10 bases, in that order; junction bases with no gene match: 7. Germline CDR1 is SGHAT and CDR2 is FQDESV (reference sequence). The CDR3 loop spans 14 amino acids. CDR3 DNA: TGTGCCAGCAGCTTAACGAGCGGGAGCGGGGAGCAGTTCTTC. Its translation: CASSLTSGSGEQFF. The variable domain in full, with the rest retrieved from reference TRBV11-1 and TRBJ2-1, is EAEVAQSPRYKITEKSQAVAFWCDPISGHATLYWYRQILGQGPELLVQFQDESVVDDSQLPKDRFSAERLKGVDSTLKIQPAELGDSAMYLCASSLTSGSGEQFFGPGTRLTVL.

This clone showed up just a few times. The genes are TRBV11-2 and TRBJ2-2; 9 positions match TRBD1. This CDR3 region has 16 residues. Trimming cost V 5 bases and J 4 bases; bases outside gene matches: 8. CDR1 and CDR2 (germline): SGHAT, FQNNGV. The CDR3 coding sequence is TGTGCCAGCAGCAAGTCCGGGACAGGGATCACCGGGGAGCTGTTTTTT. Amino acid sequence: CASSKSGTGITGELFF.